One and the same sample provided the 29 T cell receptor beta chains below, sequenced in a study of blood T cells in healthy people across ages. Combining a sample-barcoded 5' primer with a J-beta primer mix, a second PCR ran for roughly 7 to 12 cycles. TCRdb independently ran MiXCR on the 5' RACE reads; one entry per CDR3 protein. Of over 950,000 distinct CDR3 sequences in the sample, roughly 47% are singletons; the top ten hold about a fifth. Sequencing input: blood. The origin of the receptors is a woman aged 60 to 75 in good health.

This clonotype was counted a few times. The chain is built from TRBV7-6 and TRBJ2-7, with D possibly TRBD1 on 5 matching bases. Deletions cut 1 base from V and 3 bases from J, with 13 bases between. The CDR3 has 15 amino acids. The germline CDR1 and CDR2 sequences are SGHVS and FNYEAQ. CDR3 in DNA: TGTGCCAGCAGCTTAGATTCAGGGTTAGACTACGAGCAGTACTTC. Protein product: CASSLDSGLDYEQYF.

V is TRBV5-1 and J is TRBJ2-3, with 8 bases aligning to TRBD2. The CDR3 runs to 16 residues. J gave up 1 base and V 4 bases, and 8 bases lay outside the gene matches. The germline V gene encodes CDR1 SGHRS and CDR2 YFSETQ. CDR3: CASSQGTRWGTDTQYF. The CDR3, as DNA: TGCGCCAGCAGCCAAGGGACTAGATGGGGCACAGATACGCAGTATTTT.

The gene calls are TRBV27 and TRBJ1-2; D remains ambiguous. Germline V gene data show CDR1 as MNHEY and CDR2 as SMNVEV (reference sequence). The CDR3 totals 13 residues. Trimming stripped 5 bases from V and 6 bases from J, with 13 bases between. The CDR3 nucleotides are TGTGCCAGCAGTACGTCTGGAAATCATGGCTACACCTTC. The encoded protein is CASSTSGNHGYTF.

This chain joins TRBV30 and TRBJ1-1; D might be TRBD1 (5 bases). The CDR3 is 12 amino acids. CDR1 and CDR2 from the germline V gene are GTSNPN and SVGIG (reference sequence). V lost 3 bases and J lost 7, with 12 bases in between. CDR3 DNA: TGTGCCTGGAGCTTGAGGGGATTTGAAGCTTTCTTT. Translating it yields CAWSLRGFEAFF. Variable domain in full (rest from reference TRBV30 and TRBJ1-1): SQTIHQWPATLVQPVGSPLSLECTVEGTSNPNLYWYRQAAGRGLQLLFYSVGIGQISSEVPQNLSASRPQDRQFILSSKKLLLSDSGFYLCAWSLRGFEAFFGQGTRLTVV.

This chain links TRBV28 with TRBJ2-1, with a possible D match to TRBD1 (6 bases). CDR1 MDHEN and CDR2 SYDVKM come from the germline V gene. V was shortened by 4 bases and J by 2 bases, with 12 bases between the two germline ends. The length of the CDR3 is 15 residues. The CDR3 protein is CASSSRTDTYNEQFF. CDR3 nucleotide sequence: TGTGCCAGCAGTTCGAGGACAGATACCTACAATGAGCAGTTCTTC.

This chain connects TRBV9 to TRBJ2-5; D gene unclear. CDR3 length equals 14 residues. The V end lost 0 bases, the J end lost 1 base, and 7 bases lay between the germline ends. Germline loops: CDR1 SGDLS, CDR2 YYNGEE. CDR3 protein: CASSVASSQETQYF. CDR3 bases: TGTGCCAGCAGCGTAGCCAGCAGCCAAGAGACCCAGTACTTC.

This clonotype was counted between two and nine times. V gene TRBV20-1 combines with J gene TRBJ2-1; 15 bases match TRBD2. After removal of 3 bases from V and 7 bases from J, the junction contained 10 bases not matched to a gene. This CDR3 has 17 amino acids. Germline V gene lookup returns CDR1 DFQATT and CDR2 SNEGSKA (reference sequence). CDR3 in DNA: TGCAGTGCTAGGTTAAGGACTAGCGGGAGGGCTTTGAATGAGCAGTTCTTC. Its protein product is CSARLRTSGRALNEQFF.

V is TRBV10-2 and J is TRBJ2-5; D uncertain. V was shortened by 8 bases and J by 3 bases, with 7 bases between the two germline ends. The CDR3 sequence is 11 residues long. CDR1 is WSHSY and CDR2 is SAAADI in the germline V gene. The CDR3: CASGNKETQYF. In DNA, the CDR3 is TGCGCCAGCGGGAACAAAGAGACCCAGTACTTC.

This chain links TRBV25-1 with TRBJ2-1, with D unresolved. CDR1 and CDR2 from the germline V gene are MGHDK and SYGVNS. The length of the CDR3 is 13 residues. Trimming removed 2 bases from V and 2 bases from J, with 4 bases in between. CDR3 amino acids: CASSELTYNEQFF. In nucleotides, the CDR3 is TGTGCCAGCAGTGAACTGACCTACAATGAGCAGTTCTTC.

This clonotype has just one count. The V gene is TRBV30, the J gene TRBJ2-5; D is unclear. The CDR3 sequence is 13 residues long. The germline CDR1 and CDR2 sequences are GTSNPN and SVGIG (reference sequence). Trimming removed 2 bases at V and 3 bases at J, with 10 bases between. CDR3 DNA sequence: TGTGCCTGGAGTTTTGGCACGGAAGAGACCCAGTACTTC. It translates to CAWSFGTEETQYF.

This clonotype was detected only a few times. The chain combines TRBV4-1 with TRBJ2-7, with 8 bases aligning to TRBD2. V was pared by 1 base and J by 2 bases, with 4 bases of the junction left unmatched. This CDR3 has 15 amino acids. The germline V gene has CDR1 MGHRA and CDR2 YSYEKL. The CDR3 here is CASSQVFGRAYEQYF. DNA of the CDR3: TGCGCCAGCAGCCAAGTGTTCGGGAGGGCCTACGAGCAGTACTTC.

The chain is built from TRBV14 and TRBJ2-7; 7 bases match TRBD2. Germline CDR1 reads SGHDN; CDR2 reads FVKESK. The V segment lost 3 bases and the J segment 2 bases; nucleotides outside the gene matches: 4. This CDR3 contains 14 residues. CDR3 loop: CASSQRGLTYEQYF. CDR3 sequence (DNA): TGTGCCAGCAGCCAGAGGGGACTAACCTACGAGCAGTACTTC.

The chain has TRBV5-1 and TRBJ2-5; 12 positions match TRBD2. Germline trimming cut 3 bases from V and 11 bases from J; bases unmatched to any gene: 23. The CDR3 length is 19 residues. The germline gives CDR1 SGHRS, CDR2 YFSETQ. The CDR3 spells CASSSFGASGRGSYNEQYF. The CDR3 DNA follows: TGCGCCAGCAGCTCGTTTGGGGCTAGCGGGAGGGGCTCCTACAATGAGCAGTACTTC.

The sample holds one count of this clonotype. The V and J genes are TRBV15 and TRBJ2-1, with D tentatively TRBD2 (6 bases). Per the germline V gene, CDR1 is LNHNV and CDR2 is YYDKDF (reference sequence). Trimming removed 4 bases at V and 7 bases at J, with 23 bases between. The CDR3 is 17 residues long. This chain's CDR3 is CATSTRGGLPLGNEQFF. The CDR3 DNA reads as TGTGCCACCAGCACCCGGGGAGGACTCCCATTGGGAAATGAGCAGTTCTTC.

The chain couples TRBV25-1 to TRBJ2-5; the D gene could be TRBD1 or TRBD2 (5 bases each). CDR3 length: 15 amino acids. Germline loops: CDR1 MGHDK, CDR2 SYGVNS. The V gene lost 1 base and the J gene lost 4 bases, with 13 bases spanning the gap. The CDR3 DNA follows: TGTGCCAGCAGTGAATGGGACGGCGGGCGAGAGACCCAGTACTTC. This translates into CASSEWDGGRETQYF. Using reference TRBV25-1 and TRBJ2-5 for the parts outside the CDR3, the full variable domain is EADIYQTPRYLVIGTGKKITLECSQTMGHDKMYWYQQDPGMELHLIHYSYGVNSTEKGDLSSESTVSRIRTEHFPLTLESARPSHTSQYLCASSEWDGGRETQYFGPGTRLLVL.

This chain links TRBV15 with TRBJ2-3; no firm D call. Germline V CDR1 and CDR2: LNHNV, YYDKDF (reference sequence). The V end was cut by 5 bases, the J end by 4 bases, with 10 bases between. The CDR3 length is 13 residues. The CDR3 DNA reads TGTGCCACCAGCCCAGCCCTCGCAGATACGCAGTATTTT. Its translation: CATSPALADTQYF.

The V call is TRBV29-1, the J call TRBJ2-5; 14 bases align to TRBD2. The CDR3 loop spans 17 amino acids. V shed 5 bases and J 4 bases; nucleotides not matched to a gene: 12. CDR1 is SQVTM, CDR2 ANQGSEA, per germline. CDR3 bases: TGCAGCGTTTCCCCCGGGACTAGCGGGAGCCCCACAGAGACCCAGTACTTC. The encoded protein is CSVSPGTSGSPTETQYF.

The chain recombines TRBV7-2 with TRBJ2-6, with 7 bases matching TRBD1. V shed 5 bases, J shed 2 bases, and the junction held 6 bases outside the gene matches. CDR1 and CDR2 (germline): SGHTA, FQGNSA. CDR3 size: 16 residues. In DNA, the CDR3 is TGTGCCAGCAGCACCTCAACAGGGGCTGGGGCCAACGTCCTGACTTTC. Protein sequence: CASSTSTGAGANVLTF. The whole variable domain, filled in from reference TRBV7-2 and TRBJ2-6, reads GAGVSQSPSNKVTEKGKDVELRCDPISGHTALYWYRQSLGQGLEFLIYFQGNSAPDKSGLPSDRFSAERTGGSVSTLTIQRTQQEDSAVYLCASSTSTGAGANVLTFGAGSRLTVL.

This rearrangement joins TRBV2 to TRBJ2-5; TRBD2 matches at 7 bases. The germline V gene encodes CDR1 SNHLY and CDR2 FYNNEI. The CDR3 covers 15 residues. The J segment lost 4 bases and the V segment lost 7 bases, leaving 12 bases of the junction unmatched. The CDR3 region is CASKLGGTPSETQYF. The CDR3 region has the DNA TGTGCCAGCAAATTGGGGGGGACCCCCTCAGAGACCCAGTACTTC.

This clonotype was observed a few times. The gene calls are TRBV20-1 and TRBJ1-1; no firm D call. The germline CDR1 and CDR2 sequences are DFQATT and SNEGSKA (reference sequence). V was clipped by 2 bases and J by 2 bases, with 15 bases between them. The CDR3 is made up of 15 amino acids. The CDR3 sequence: CSARPVGRENTEAFF. DNA for the CDR3: TGCAGTGCTAGACCGGTAGGACGGGAAAACACTGAAGCTTTCTTT.

The count of this clonotype is one. V is TRBV20-1 and J is TRBJ2-1; D possibly corresponds to TRBD2 (5 bases). The CDR3 sequence is 12 residues long. V gave up 4 bases and J gave up 5 bases, with 9 bases separating them. Germline values: CDR1 DFQATT, CDR2 SNEGSKA (reference sequence). The CDR3 nucleotides are TGCAGTGCTAAGACTAATCACAATGAGCAGTTCTTC. Protein: CSAKTNHNEQFF.

The chain combines TRBV20-1 with TRBJ2-7, with 7 bases identical to TRBD2. The J segment lost 0 bases and the V segment lost 1 base, leaving 9 bases of the junction unmatched. Germline loops: CDR1 DFQATT, CDR2 SNEGSKA (reference sequence). The CDR3 consists of 16 residues. CDR3 nucleotide sequence: TGCAGTGCTAGAGCCCTTCGTCTAGCGGCCTCCTACGAGCAGTACTTC. As protein: CSARALRLAASYEQYF.

The rearrangement joins TRBV5-1 to TRBJ2-1; TRBD2 aligns across 13 bases. CDR1 and CDR2 from the germline V gene are SGHRS and YFSETQ. Unmatched junction bases numbered 8, after V lost 4 bases and J lost 7 bases. The length of the CDR3 is 16 residues. The CDR3 sequence is CASSPWTSGSLNEQFF. The CDR3 DNA follows: TGCGCCAGCAGCCCTTGGACTAGCGGGAGTTTGAATGAGCAGTTCTTC.

The chain combines TRBV7-9 with TRBJ1-1, with D perhaps matching TRBD1 (5 bases). CDR3 length: 16 residues. Trimming stripped 1 base from V and 0 bases from J, with 12 bases between. Germline values: CDR1 SEHNR, CDR2 FQNEAQ (reference sequence). In nucleotides, the CDR3 is TGTGCCAGCAGCTTAGGGGTTGGGGGGATGAACACTGAAGCTTTCTTT. Its translation: CASSLGVGGMNTEAFF.

This clonotype came up a few times. The chain has TRBV10-3 and TRBJ2-7; no definite D call. V was shortened by 2 bases and J by 3 bases, with 5 bases between the two germline ends. CDR1 and CDR2 from the germline V gene are ENHRY and SYGVKD. The CDR3 has 12 amino acids. CDR3 sequence: CAISEEDYEQYF. The CDR3 DNA is TGTGCCATCAGTGAGGAAGACTACGAGCAGTACTTC.

This clonotype was counted between two and nine times. The chain has TRBV7-7 and TRBJ2-5; D unresolved. This CDR3 is built from 14 residues. V was clipped by 1 base and J by 4 bases, with 10 bases between them. Germline V gives CDR1 SSHAT, CDR2 FNYEAQ (reference sequence). The CDR3 is CASSLGRVAETQYF. The CDR3 DNA follows: TGTGCCAGCAGCTTAGGACGGGTCGCAGAGACCCAGTACTTC.

This clonotype was counted a few times. One junction end does not reproduce the germline sequence, and a read error may be involved. This chain uses TRBV4-2 with TRBJ2-3; possible D gene TRBD1, 5 bases. Germline V gene sequence: CDR1 LGHNA, CDR2 YNFKEQ. The CDR3 runs to 13 residues. CDR3: CASSRTTALRQYF. The CDR3 DNA reads as TGTGCCAGTAGCCGTACGACAGCCTTACGCCAGTATTTT.

J is TRBJ2-4 and V is TRBV27; unclear D gene. The J call could be wrong; TRBJ2-7 is a better fit for the DNA end. The length of the CDR3 is 14 residues. Per the germline V gene, CDR1 is MNHEY and CDR2 is SMNVEV (reference sequence). The CDR3 region has the DNA TGTGCCAGCAGTTTAACCAGCTACCTCTACGAGCAGTACTTC. It yields the protein CASSLTSYLYEQYF.

The rearrangement joins TRBV5-8 to TRBJ2-1; no firm D call. This CDR3 is 15 amino acids long. The germline gives CDR1 SGHTS, CDR2 YDEGEE. Between the trimmed V and J ends, which lost 1 base and 2 bases, there was a span of 10 bases. The CDR3 spells CASSLLAHAYNEQFF. CDR3 bases: TGTGCCAGCAGCTTGCTGGCTCACGCCTACAATGAGCAGTTCTTC.